The present entry profiles one T cell receptor (beta chain) with its context. The table came from immunoSEQ multiplex PCR; TCRdb's copy has only in-frame clones and leaves some out. The table shows about 68,000 clones, with less than 95% occurring only once. This entry is derived from a study of T cell changes during pregnancy in multiple sclerosis. Trimming took 5 bases from V and 5 from J, leaving 13 bases between them. CDR1 and CDR2 (germline): SQVTM, ANQGSEA. The CDR3 has 12 amino acids. Sequencing used peripheral blood, obtained in the second trimester of pregnancy. The origin of this receptor is a female donor with multiple sclerosis, enrolled in a pregnancy study. The chain links TRBV29-1 to TRBJ2-7; D is possibly TRBD2 (5 bases). The CDR3 DNA is TGCAGCGTTAACTTTGCGGGTAACGAGCAGTACTTC. Amino acids: CSVNFAGNEQYF.